The T cell receptor (beta chain) under discussion was sequenced for a study of blood T cell repertoires in COVID-19. Overall study: COVID-19 samples from acute and convalescent phases originated in the United States, Italy and Spain. Sample material is recorded as cDNA or gDNA derived from T cells, B-cell-depleted T cells, or PBMCs.

Authors' data handling: Estimates of nucleated cell counts were drawn from the amplification of reference gene primers. Sequencing used immunoSEQ multiplex PCR; TCRdb keeps in-frame clones, though not all of them. From that table come the V and J calls and clone size; the DNA was used to work out D and trimming. The sample yields about 49,000 clones, roughly four fifths seen once. Input material: peripheral blood. This TCR came from a woman aged 60-75 years with acute or convalescent COVID-19.

The CDR3 DNA sequence: TGTGCCAGCATGGACACTGGAAACACCATATATTTT. It specifies CASMDTGNTIYF. The chain is built from TRBV2 and TRBJ1-3; D is possibly TRBD1 (5 bases). With 7 bases removed from V and 2 bases from J, the gap between germline ends came to 6 bases. The germline V gene has CDR1 SNHLY and CDR2 FYNNEI. The CDR3 runs to 12 residues.